These 5 T cell receptor beta chains share one sample of origin, sequenced in a study of blood T cell repertoires in COVID-19. Only in-frame clones appear in the TCRdb table, and some are missing; sequencing was by immunoSEQ multiplex PCR. The sample yields about 260,000 clones, about 90% seen once. Sample: peripheral blood. Receptors originate from a woman between 45 and 60 years old who had recovered from COVID-19.

This chain joins TRBV2 and TRBJ2-1; possibly TRBD2 for D (6 bases). Between the trimmed V and J ends, which lost 4 bases and 5 bases, there was a span of 6 bases. The CDR3 contains 12 residues. The germline gives CDR1 SNHLY, CDR2 FYNNEI. CDR3 DNA sequence: TGTGCCAGCAGTGGGACTAACAATGAGCAGTTCTTC. Amino acids: CASSGTNNEQFF. Looking up the rest from reference TRBV2 and TRBJ2-1 gives the full variable domain: EPEVTQTPSHQVTQMGQEVILRCVPISNHLYFYWYRQILGQKVEFLVSFYNNEISEKSEIFDDQFSVERPDGSNFTLKIRSTKLEDSAMYFCASSGTNNEQFFGPGTRLTVL.

V is TRBV19 and J is TRBJ1-2; 7 bases match TRBD1. The V gene end was trimmed by 5 bases and the J gene end by 4 bases; junction bases not matched to a gene: 7. The CDR3 covers 14 residues. Per germline, CDR1 LNHDA and CDR2 SQIVND (reference sequence). CDR3 nucleotide sequence: TGTGCCAGTAGTGAACGGACAGGTTCCTATGGCTACACCTTC. Residues: CASSERTGSYGYTF. Filled out from reference TRBV19 and TRBJ1-2, the complete variable domain reads DGGITQSPKYLFRKEGQNVTLSCEQNLNHDAMYWYRQDPGQGLRLIYYSQIVNDFQKGDIAEGYSVSREKKESFPLTVTSAQKNPTAFYLCASSERTGSYGYTFGSGTRLTVV.

V gene TRBV19 combines with J gene TRBJ2-1; the match to TRBD1 covers 10 bases. The CDR3 length is 20 residues. Looked up from germline, CDR1 is LNHDA and CDR2 is SQIVND (reference sequence). The V gene end was trimmed by 2 bases and the J gene end by 0 bases; junction bases not matched to a gene: 13. CDR3: CASSIPPGQGKFLSYNEQFF. Here the CDR3 DNA reads TGTGCCAGTAGTATACCGCCGGGACAGGGGAAGTTTCTCTCCTACAATGAGCAGTTCTTC.

The chain combines TRBV10-3 with TRBJ1-1, with 7 nucleotides matching TRBD1. After removal of 6 bases from V and 2 bases from J, the junction contained 9 bases not matched to a gene. This CDR3 is built from 15 residues. Germline V CDR1 and CDR2: ENHRY, SYGVKD. CDR3 sequence (DNA): TGTGCCATCAGGACAGGGATTGGCATTAACACTGAAGCTTTCTTT. Protein: CAIRTGIGINTEAFF.

The chain joins TRBV28 to TRBJ2-3, with D maybe TRBD2 (5 bases). The CDR3 runs to 17 residues. Germline V gene lookup returns CDR1 MDHEN and CDR2 SYDVKM. V lost 3 bases, J lost 2 bases, and 18 bases lay in between. CDR3 bases: TGTGCCAGCAGTTTCCCCGTCGGCGGGCAGGACACAGATACGCAGTATTTT. Translation: CASSFPVGGQDTDTQYF.